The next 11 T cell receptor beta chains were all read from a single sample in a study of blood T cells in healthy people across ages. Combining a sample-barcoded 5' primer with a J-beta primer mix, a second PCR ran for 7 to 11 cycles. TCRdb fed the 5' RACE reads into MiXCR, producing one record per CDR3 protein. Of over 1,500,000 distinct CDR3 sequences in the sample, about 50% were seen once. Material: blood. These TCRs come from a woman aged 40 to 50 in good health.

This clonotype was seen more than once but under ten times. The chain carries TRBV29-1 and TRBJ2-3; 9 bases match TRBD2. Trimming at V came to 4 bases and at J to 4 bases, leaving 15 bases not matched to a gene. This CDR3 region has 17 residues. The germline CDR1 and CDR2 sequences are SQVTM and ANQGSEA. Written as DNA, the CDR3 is TGCAGCGTTGTGGGGGGGGACCTAGCGGGGATAGCAGATACGCAGTATTTT. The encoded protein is CSVVGGDLAGIADTQYF.

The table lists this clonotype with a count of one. CDR3 sequence reads: CAILKGASYNEQFF. The CDR3 region has the DNA TGTGCCATTCTCAAGGGGGCATCCTACAATGAGCAGTTCTTC. This sequence joins TRBV28 and TRBJ2-1; 7 nucleotides line up with TRBD1. This CDR3 has 14 amino acids. V was clipped by 10 bases and J by 1 base; unmatched bases: 7. Germline V CDR1 and CDR2: MDHEN, SYDVKM.

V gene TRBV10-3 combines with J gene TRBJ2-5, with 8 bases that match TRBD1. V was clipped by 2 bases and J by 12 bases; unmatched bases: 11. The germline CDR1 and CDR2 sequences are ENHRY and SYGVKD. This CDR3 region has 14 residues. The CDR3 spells CAISEPGTGNIKYF. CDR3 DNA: TGTGCCATCAGTGAGCCTGGGACAGGTAATATTAAGTACTTC.

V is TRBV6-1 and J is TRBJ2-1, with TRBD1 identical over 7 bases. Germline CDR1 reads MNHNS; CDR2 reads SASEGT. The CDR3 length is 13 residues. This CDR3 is CLTGPNSYNEQFF. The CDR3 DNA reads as TGTCTGACAGGGCCAAACTCCTACAATGAGCAGTTCTTC.

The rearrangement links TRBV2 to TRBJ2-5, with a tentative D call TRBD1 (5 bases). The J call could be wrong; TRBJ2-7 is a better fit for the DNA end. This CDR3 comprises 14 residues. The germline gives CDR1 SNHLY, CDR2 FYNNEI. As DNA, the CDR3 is TGTGCCAGCAGCGGAACATCCAGGGTGGGCGAGCAGTACTTC. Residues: CASSGTSRVGEQYF.

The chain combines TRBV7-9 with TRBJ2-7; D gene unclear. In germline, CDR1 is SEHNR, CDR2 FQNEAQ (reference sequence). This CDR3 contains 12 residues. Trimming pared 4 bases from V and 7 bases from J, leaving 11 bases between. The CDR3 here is CASSSDGSEQYF. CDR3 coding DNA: TGTGCCAGCAGCTCGGACGGCTCGGAGCAGTACTTC.

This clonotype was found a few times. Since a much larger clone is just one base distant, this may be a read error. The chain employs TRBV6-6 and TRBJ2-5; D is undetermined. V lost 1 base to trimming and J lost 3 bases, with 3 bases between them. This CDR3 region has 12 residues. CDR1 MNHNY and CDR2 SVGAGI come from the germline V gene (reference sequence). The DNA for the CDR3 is TGTGCCAGCAGTTACTACAAAGAGACCCAGTACTTC. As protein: CASSYYKETQYF.

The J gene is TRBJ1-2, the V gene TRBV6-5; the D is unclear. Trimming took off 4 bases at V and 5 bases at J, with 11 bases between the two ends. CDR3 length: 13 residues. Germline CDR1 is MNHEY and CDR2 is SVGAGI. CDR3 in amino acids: CASSWINSYGYTF. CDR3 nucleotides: TGTGCCAGCAGTTGGATCAACAGTTATGGCTACACCTTC.

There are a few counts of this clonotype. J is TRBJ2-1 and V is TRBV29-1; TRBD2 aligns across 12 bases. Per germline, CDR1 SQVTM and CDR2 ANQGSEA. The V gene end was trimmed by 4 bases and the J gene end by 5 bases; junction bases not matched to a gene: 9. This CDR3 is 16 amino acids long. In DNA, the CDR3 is TGCAGCGTTGTTCCCCGGACTAGCGGGGACCACAATGAGCAGTTCTTC. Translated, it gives CSVVPRTSGDHNEQFF.

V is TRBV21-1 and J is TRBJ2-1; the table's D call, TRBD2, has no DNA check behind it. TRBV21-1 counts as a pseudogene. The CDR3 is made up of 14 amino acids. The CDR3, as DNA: TGTGCCAGCAGAAACGGGGGGGCCCTCGATGAGCAGTTCTTC. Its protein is CASRNGGALDEQFF.

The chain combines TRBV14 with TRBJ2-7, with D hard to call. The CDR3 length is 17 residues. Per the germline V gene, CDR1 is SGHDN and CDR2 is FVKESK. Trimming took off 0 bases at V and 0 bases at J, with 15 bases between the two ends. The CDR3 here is CASSQDLGSRSSYEQYF. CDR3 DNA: TGTGCCAGCAGCCAAGATCTAGGCAGTCGTAGCTCCTACGAGCAGTACTTC.